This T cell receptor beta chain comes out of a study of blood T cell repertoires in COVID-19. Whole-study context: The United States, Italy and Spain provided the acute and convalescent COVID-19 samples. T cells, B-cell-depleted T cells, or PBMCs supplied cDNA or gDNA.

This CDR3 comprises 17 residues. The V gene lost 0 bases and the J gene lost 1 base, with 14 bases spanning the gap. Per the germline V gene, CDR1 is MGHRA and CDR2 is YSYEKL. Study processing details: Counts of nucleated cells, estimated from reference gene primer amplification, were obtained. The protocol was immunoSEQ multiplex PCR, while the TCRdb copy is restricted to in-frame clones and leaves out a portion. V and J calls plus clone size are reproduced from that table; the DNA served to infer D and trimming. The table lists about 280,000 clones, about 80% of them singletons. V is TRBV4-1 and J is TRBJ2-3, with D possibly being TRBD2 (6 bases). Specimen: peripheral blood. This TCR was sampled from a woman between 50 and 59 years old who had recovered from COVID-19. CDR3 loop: CASSQDGRGRGTDTQYF. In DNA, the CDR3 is TGCGCCAGCAGCCAAGACGGGCGGGGCAGGGGCACAGATACGCAGTATTTT.